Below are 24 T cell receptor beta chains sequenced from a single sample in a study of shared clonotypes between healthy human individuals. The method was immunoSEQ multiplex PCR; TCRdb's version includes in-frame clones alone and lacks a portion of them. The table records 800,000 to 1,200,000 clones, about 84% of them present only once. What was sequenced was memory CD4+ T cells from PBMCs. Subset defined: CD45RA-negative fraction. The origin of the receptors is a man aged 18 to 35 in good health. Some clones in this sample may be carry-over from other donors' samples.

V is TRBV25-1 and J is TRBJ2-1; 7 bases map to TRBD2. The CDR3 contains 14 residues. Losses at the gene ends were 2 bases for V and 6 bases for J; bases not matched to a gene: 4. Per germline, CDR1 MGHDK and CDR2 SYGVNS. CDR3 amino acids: CASSEAGVFNEQFF. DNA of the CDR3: TGTGCCAGCAGTGAAGCGGGAGTTTTCAATGAGCAGTTCTTC.

The CDR3 spells CASSSGLAGGAGEQFF. The DNA of the CDR3 is TGTGCCAGCAGCTCAGGACTAGCGGGAGGCGCGGGTGAGCAGTTCTTC. The chain recombines TRBV11-3 with TRBJ2-1, with 14 bases fitting TRBD2. Trimming cost V 4 bases and J 9 bases; bases outside gene matches: 8. CDR3 length: 16 amino acids. Per germline, CDR1 SGHNT and CDR2 YENEEA.

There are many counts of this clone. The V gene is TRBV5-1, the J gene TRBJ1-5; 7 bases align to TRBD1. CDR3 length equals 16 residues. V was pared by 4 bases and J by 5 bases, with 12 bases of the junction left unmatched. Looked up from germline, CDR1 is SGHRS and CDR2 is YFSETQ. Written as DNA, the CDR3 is TGCGCCAGCAGCCCTGGGGGGGACAGTGGATATCAGCCCCAGCATTTT. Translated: CASSPGGDSGYQPQHF.

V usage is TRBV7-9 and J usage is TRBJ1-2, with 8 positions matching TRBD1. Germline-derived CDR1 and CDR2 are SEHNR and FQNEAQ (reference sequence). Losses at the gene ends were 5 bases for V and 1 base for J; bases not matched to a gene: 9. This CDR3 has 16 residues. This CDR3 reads CASSRKTGAHNYGYTF. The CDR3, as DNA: TGTGCCAGCAGCAGGAAGACAGGGGCGCATAACTATGGCTACACCTTC.

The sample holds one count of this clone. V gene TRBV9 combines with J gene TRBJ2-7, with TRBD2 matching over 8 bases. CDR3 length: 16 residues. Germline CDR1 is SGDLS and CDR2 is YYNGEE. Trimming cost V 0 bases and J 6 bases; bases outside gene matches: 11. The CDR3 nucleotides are TGTGCCAGCAGCGTAGGTGGGGCTGGCGCGGGAGGCGAGCAGTACTTC. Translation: CASSVGGAGAGGEQYF.

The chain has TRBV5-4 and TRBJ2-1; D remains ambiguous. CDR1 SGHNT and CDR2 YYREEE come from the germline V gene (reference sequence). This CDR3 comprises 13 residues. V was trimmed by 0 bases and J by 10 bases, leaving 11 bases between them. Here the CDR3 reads CASSLGASREQFF. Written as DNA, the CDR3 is TGTGCCAGCAGCTTGGGGGCCAGTCGAGAGCAGTTCTTC.

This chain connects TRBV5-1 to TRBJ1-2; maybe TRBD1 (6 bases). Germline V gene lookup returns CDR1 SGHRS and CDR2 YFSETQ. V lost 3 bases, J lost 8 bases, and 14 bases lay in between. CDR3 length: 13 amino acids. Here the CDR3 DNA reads TGCGCCAGCAGCTGGGGAGACAGGTACGGCTACACCTTC. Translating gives CASSWGDRYGYTF.

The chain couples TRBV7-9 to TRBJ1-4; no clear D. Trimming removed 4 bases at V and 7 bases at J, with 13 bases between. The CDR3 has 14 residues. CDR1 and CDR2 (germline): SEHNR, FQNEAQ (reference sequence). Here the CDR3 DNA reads TGTGCCAGCAGCTATCGCCAGGAAGGTGAAAAACTGTTTTTT. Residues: CASSYRQEGEKLFF.

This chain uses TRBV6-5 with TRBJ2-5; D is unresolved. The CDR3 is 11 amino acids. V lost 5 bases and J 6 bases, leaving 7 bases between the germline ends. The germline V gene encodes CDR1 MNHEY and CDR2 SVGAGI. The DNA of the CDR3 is TGTGCCAGCAGTCAATTACAGACCCAGTACTTC. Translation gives CASSQLQTQYF.

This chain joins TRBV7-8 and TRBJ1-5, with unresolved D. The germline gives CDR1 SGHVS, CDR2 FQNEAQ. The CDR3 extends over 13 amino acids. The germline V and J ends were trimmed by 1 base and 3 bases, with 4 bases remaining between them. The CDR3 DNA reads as TGTGCCAGCAGCTTAGGCTTCAATCAGCCCCAGCATTTT. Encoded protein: CASSLGFNQPQHF.

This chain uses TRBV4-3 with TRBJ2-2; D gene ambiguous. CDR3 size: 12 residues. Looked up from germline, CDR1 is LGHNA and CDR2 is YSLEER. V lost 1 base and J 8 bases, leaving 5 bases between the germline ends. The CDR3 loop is CASSQVGGELFF. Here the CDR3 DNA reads TGCGCCAGCAGCCAAGTGGGTGGGGAGCTGTTTTTT.

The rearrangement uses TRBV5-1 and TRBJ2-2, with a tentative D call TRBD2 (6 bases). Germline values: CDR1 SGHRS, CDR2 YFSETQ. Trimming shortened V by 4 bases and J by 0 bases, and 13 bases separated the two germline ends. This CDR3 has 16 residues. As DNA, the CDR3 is TGCGCCAGCAGCACGGAGGGACCGGCGAACACCGGGGAGCTGTTTTTT. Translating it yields CASSTEGPANTGELFF. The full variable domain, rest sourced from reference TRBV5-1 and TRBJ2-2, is KAGVTQTPRYLIKTRGQQVTLSCSPISGHRSVSWYQQTPGQGLQFLFEYFSETQRNKGNFPGRFSGRQFSNSRSEMNVSTLELGDSALYLCASSTEGPANTGELFFGEGSRLTVL.

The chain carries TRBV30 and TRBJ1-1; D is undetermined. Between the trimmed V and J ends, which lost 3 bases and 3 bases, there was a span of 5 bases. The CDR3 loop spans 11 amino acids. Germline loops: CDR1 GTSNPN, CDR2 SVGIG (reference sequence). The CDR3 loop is CAWRQHTEAFF. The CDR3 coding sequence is TGTGCCTGGAGACAGCACACTGAAGCTTTCTTT.

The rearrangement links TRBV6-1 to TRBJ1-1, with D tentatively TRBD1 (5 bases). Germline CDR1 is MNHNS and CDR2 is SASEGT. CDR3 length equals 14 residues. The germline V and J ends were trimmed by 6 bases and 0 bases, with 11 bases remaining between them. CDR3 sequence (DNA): TGTGCCAGCAGGGGACTTACCCTGAACACTGAAGCTTTCTTT. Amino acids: CASRGLTLNTEAFF.

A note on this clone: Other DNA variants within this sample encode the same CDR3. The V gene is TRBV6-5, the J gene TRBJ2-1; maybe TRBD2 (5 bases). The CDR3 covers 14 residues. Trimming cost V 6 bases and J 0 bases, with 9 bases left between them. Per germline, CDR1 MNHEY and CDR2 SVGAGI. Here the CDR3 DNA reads TGTGCCAGCAGACGGGATTTCTCCTACAATGAGCAGTTCTTC. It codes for CASRRDFSYNEQFF.

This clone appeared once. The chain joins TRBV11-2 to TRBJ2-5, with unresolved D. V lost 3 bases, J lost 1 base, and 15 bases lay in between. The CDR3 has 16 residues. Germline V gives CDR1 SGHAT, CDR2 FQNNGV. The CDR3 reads CASSFQTPSLQETQYF. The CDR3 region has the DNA TGTGCCAGCAGCTTCCAGACACCAAGCCTCCAAGAGACCCAGTACTTC.

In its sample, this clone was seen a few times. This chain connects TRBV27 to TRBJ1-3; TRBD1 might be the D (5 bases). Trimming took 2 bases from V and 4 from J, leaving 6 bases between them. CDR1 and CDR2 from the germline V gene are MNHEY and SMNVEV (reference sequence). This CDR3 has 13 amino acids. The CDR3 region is CASSLKGGNTIYF. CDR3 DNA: TGTGCCAGCAGTTTAAAGGGGGGAAACACCATATATTTT.

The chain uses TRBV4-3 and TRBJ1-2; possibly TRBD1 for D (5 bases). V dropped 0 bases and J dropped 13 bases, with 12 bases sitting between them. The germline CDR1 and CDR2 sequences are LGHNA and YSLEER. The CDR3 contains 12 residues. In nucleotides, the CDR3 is TGCGCCAGCAGCCAAGATGGGTCAGGGTCCACCTTC. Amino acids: CASSQDGSGSTF.

The CDR3 DNA is TGTGCCAGCAGCTTCAGGGATGGCGGGAACATTCAGTACTTC. Its protein product is CASSFRDGGNIQYF. The V call is TRBV7-2, the J call TRBJ2-4; D is perhaps TRBD1 or TRBD2 (5 bases each). Germline V gives CDR1 SGHTA, CDR2 FQGNSA. The V end lost 3 bases, the J end lost 7 bases, and 13 bases lay between the germline ends. CDR3 size: 14 residues.

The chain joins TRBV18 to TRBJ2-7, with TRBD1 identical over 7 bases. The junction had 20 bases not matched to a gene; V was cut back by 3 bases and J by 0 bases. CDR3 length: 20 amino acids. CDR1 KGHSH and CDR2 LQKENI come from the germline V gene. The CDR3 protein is CASSPSKGQPNTQSSYEQYF. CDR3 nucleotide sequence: TGTGCCAGCTCACCGTCGAAGGGACAGCCTAACACCCAGAGCTCCTACGAGCAGTACTTC. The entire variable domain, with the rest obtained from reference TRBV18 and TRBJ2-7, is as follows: NAGVMQNPRHLVRRRGQEARLRCSPMKGHSHVYWYRQLPEEGLKFMVYLQKENIIDESGMPKERFSAEFPKEGPSILRIQQVVRGDSAAYFCASSPSKGQPNTQSSYEQYFGPGTRLTVT.

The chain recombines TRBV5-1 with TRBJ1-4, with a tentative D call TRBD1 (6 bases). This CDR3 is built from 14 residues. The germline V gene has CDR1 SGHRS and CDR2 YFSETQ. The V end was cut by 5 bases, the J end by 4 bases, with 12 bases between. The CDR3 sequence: CASSRQADNEKLFF. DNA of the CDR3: TGCGCCAGCAGTAGACAGGCCGATAATGAAAAACTGTTTTTT. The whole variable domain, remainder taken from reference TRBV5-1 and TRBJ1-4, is KAGVTQTPRYLIKTRGQQVTLSCSPISGHRSVSWYQQTPGQGLQFLFEYFSETQRNKGNFPGRFSGRQFSNSRSEMNVSTLELGDSALYLCASSRQADNEKLFFGSGTQLSVL.

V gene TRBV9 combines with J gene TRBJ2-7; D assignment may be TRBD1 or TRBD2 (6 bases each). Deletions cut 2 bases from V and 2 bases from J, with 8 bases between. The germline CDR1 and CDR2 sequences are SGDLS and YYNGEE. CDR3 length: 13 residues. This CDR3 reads CASSVGGPYEQYF. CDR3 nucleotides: TGTGCCAGCAGCGTCGGGGGCCCCTACGAGCAGTACTTC.

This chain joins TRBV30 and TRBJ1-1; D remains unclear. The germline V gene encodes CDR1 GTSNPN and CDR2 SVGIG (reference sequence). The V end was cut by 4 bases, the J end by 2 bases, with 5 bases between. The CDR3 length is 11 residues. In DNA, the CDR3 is TGTGCCTGGACCCGAAACACTGAAGCTTTCTTT. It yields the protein CAWTRNTEAFF.

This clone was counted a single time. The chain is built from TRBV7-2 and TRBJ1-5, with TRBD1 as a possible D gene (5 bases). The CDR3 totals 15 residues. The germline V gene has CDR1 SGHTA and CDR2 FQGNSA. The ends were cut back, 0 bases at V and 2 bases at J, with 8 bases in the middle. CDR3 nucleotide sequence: TGTGCCAGCAGCTTAGCAGGGGTACGCAATCAGCCCCAGCATTTT. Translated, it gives CASSLAGVRNQPQHF.